Listed below are T cell receptor beta chains from one sample, sequenced in a study of blood T cell repertoires in COVID-19. Sequenced by immunoSEQ multiplex PCR; TCRdb stores in-frame clones only, minus some. The table lists 45,000 to 65,000 clones, over 80% of them singletons, with roughly 7.1% in the top ten. Source material: peripheral blood. These receptors were obtained from an older man with active COVID-19. The CDR3 runs from the conserved cysteine through the conserved F or W. Fields, in order: J gene, D gene, V gene, clone size, CDR3 protein, CDR3 DNA. The D gene is left open where the match is weak. Clone size appears in some rows only: once, few, many, or a class for an expanded clone.

j_gene: TRBJ1-1; d_gene: -; v_gene: TRBV7-8; abundance: -; CDR3aa: CAVRGGGGTEAFF; CDR3nt: TGTGCCGTCCGAGGAGGGGGAGGGACTGAAGCTTTCTTT
j_gene: TRBJ2-7; d_gene: TRBD1; v_gene: TRBV5-1; abundance: -; CDR3aa: CASSLRTGFYEQYF; CDR3nt: TGCGCCAGCAGCCTCCGGACAGGTTTCTACGAGCAGTACTTC
j_gene: TRBJ2-7; d_gene: -; v_gene: TRBV19; abundance: -; CDR3aa: CASSTGSAYEQYF; CDR3nt: TGTGCCAGTAGTACCGGTTCGGCCTACGAGCAGTACTTC
j_gene: TRBJ1-2; d_gene: -; v_gene: TRBV2; abundance: -; CDR3aa: CASSENRVTNYGYTF; CDR3nt: TGTGCCAGCAGTGAGAACAGGGTGACTAACTATGGCTACACCTTC
j_gene: TRBJ2-3; d_gene: TRBD2; v_gene: TRBV5-1; abundance: -; CDR3aa: CASSFAGGSTDTQYF; CDR3nt: TGCGCCAGCAGCTTCGCGGGGGGTAGCACAGATACGCAGTATTTT
j_gene: TRBJ2-2; d_gene: TRBD2; v_gene: TRBV19; abundance: -; CDR3aa: CASSQTSGGALVIGELFF; CDR3nt: TGTGCCAGTAGCCAGACTAGCGGGGGGGCCTTGGTGATCGGGGAGCTGTTTTTT
j_gene: TRBJ1-2; d_gene: TRBD1; v_gene: TRBV7-9; abundance: -; CDR3aa: CTRLNRDRRFYGYTF; CDR3nt: TGTACCAGACTCAACCGGGACAGGAGATTCTATGGCTACACCTTC
j_gene: TRBJ1-6; d_gene: -; v_gene: TRBV5-1; abundance: -; CDR3aa: CASSLVDMDNSPLHF; CDR3nt: TGCGCCAGCAGCCTGGTGGACATGGATAATTCACCCCTCCACTTT
j_gene: TRBJ2-3; d_gene: -; v_gene: TRBV19; abundance: -; CDR3aa: CASSSGSTDTQYF; CDR3nt: TGTGCCAGTAGTTCGGGGAGCACAGATACGCAGTATTTT
j_gene: TRBJ2-7; d_gene: -; v_gene: TRBV2; abundance: -; CDR3aa: CASRITRAYEQYF; CDR3nt: TGTGCCAGCAGGATTACCAGGGCCTACGAGCAGTACTTC
j_gene: TRBJ2-5; d_gene: -; v_gene: TRBV5-4; abundance: -; CDR3aa: CASSLTGLGETQYF; CDR3nt: TGTGCCAGCAGCTTGACGGGGTTGGGGGAGACCCAGTACTTC
j_gene: TRBJ1-5; d_gene: -; v_gene: TRBV7-2; abundance: few; CDR3aa: CASSLGAPGTDQPQHF; CDR3nt: TGTGCCAGCAGCCTGGGGGCTCCAGGGACGGACCAGCCCCAGCATTTT
j_gene: TRBJ1-3; d_gene: -; v_gene: TRBV7-6; abundance: -; CDR3aa: CASSREIQGSSGNTIYF; CDR3nt: TGTGCCAGCAGTCGAGAAATACAGGGTAGCTCTGGAAACACCATATATTTT
j_gene: TRBJ1-1; d_gene: TRBD1; v_gene: TRBV18; abundance: few; CDR3aa: CASSPPVFGGTGTTEAFF; CDR3nt: TGTGCCAGCTCACCACCCGTGTTTGGCGGGACAGGGACCACTGAAGCTTTCTTT
j_gene: TRBJ2-4; d_gene: -; v_gene: TRBV5-4; abundance: once; CDR3aa: CASSPTGTLAKNIQYF; CDR3nt: TGTGCCAGCAGCCCAACAGGGACCCTAGCCAAAAACATTCAGTACTTC
j_gene: TRBJ1-2; d_gene: TRBD1; v_gene: TRBV4-1; abundance: few; CDR3aa: CASSQEGTGIDYGYTF; CDR3nt: TGCGCCAGCAGCCAAGAAGGGACAGGGATCGACTATGGCTACACCTTC
j_gene: TRBJ2-7; d_gene: TRBD2; v_gene: TRBV7-2; abundance: -; CDR3aa: CASSPPGGTYEQYF; CDR3nt: TGTGCCAGCAGCCCCCCGGGGGGGACCTACGAGCAGTACTTC
j_gene: TRBJ2-6; d_gene: -; v_gene: TRBV10-3; abundance: -; CDR3aa: CAISAEGAGANVLTF; CDR3nt: TGTGCCATCAGTGCCGAGGGGGCTGGGGCCAACGTCCTGACTTTC
j_gene: TRBJ2-7; d_gene: -; v_gene: TRBV14; abundance: -; CDR3aa: CASSSVGGQNYEQYF; CDR3nt: TGTGCCAGCAGCTCAGTGGGGGGACAGAACTACGAGCAGTACTTC
j_gene: TRBJ2-7; d_gene: TRBD1; v_gene: TRBV13; abundance: once; CDR3aa: CASSSYRGEYEQYF; CDR3nt: TGTGCCAGCAGCTCCTACAGGGGGGAGTACGAGCAGTACTTC
j_gene: TRBJ1-1; d_gene: -; v_gene: TRBV6-5; abundance: few; CDR3aa: CASSYSITDSEAFF; CDR3nt: TGTGCCAGCAGTTACTCGATTACGGACAGTGAAGCTTTCTTT
j_gene: TRBJ1-1; d_gene: -; v_gene: TRBV7-2; abundance: many; CDR3aa: CASSLTPGPGTEAFF; CDR3nt: TGTGCCAGCAGCCTGACTCCCGGCCCGGGCACTGAAGCTTTCTTT
j_gene: TRBJ1-1; d_gene: TRBD1; v_gene: TRBV2; abundance: -; CDR3aa: CASSKRTAGTGLFTLDPEAFF; CDR3nt: TGTGCCAGCAGTAAACGAACCGCCGGGACAGGACTCTTTACTCTGGACCCTGAAGCTTTCTTT
j_gene: TRBJ2-5; d_gene: TRBD2; v_gene: TRBV7-9; abundance: -; CDR3aa: CASSPLAEETQYF; CDR3nt: TGTGCCAGCAGCCCGCTAGCGGAAGAGACCCAGTACTTC
j_gene: TRBJ2-7; d_gene: -; v_gene: TRBV6-2/TRBV6-3; abundance: -; CDR3aa: CASSSGWTDSYEQYF; CDR3nt: TGTGCCAGCAGTTCGGGCTGGACAGATTCCTACGAGCAGTACTTC
j_gene: TRBJ2-7; d_gene: TRBD1; v_gene: TRBV6-2/TRBV6-3; abundance: -; CDR3aa: CASSITGDEQYF; CDR3nt: TGTGCCAGCAGCATTACAGGGGACGAGCAGTACTTC
j_gene: TRBJ2-5; d_gene: -; v_gene: TRBV10-2; abundance: -; CDR3aa: CASSDSSGEGTQYF; CDR3nt: TGCGCCAGCAGTGATTCTTCAGGGGAGGGGACCCAGTACTTC
j_gene: TRBJ2-2; d_gene: TRBD2; v_gene: TRBV19; abundance: -; CDR3aa: CASTRPGLASGELFF; CDR3nt: TGTGCCAGTACCCGACCGGGACTAGCTTCCGGGGAGCTGTTTTTT
j_gene: TRBJ2-4; d_gene: -; v_gene: TRBV18; abundance: -; CDR3aa: CASSPREPEGLAKNIQYF; CDR3nt: TGTGCCAGCTCACCACGGGAACCGGAGGGTCTAGCCAAAAACATTCAGTACTTC
j_gene: TRBJ1-1; d_gene: TRBD1; v_gene: TRBV7-2; abundance: -; CDR3aa: CASSSSTGTTTEAFF; CDR3nt: TGTGCCAGCAGCTCTTCGACAGGGACGACCACTGAAGCTTTCTTT
j_gene: TRBJ2-7; d_gene: -; v_gene: TRBV27; abundance: -; CDR3aa: CASSRGRAYEQYF; CDR3nt: TGTGCCAGCAGTAGGGGGAGGGCATACGAGCAGTACTTC
j_gene: TRBJ2-3; d_gene: -; v_gene: TRBV20-1; abundance: -; CDR3aa: CSATYTDTQYF; CDR3nt: TGCAGTGCTACCTACACAGATACGCAGTATTTT
j_gene: TRBJ1-2; d_gene: TRBD1; v_gene: TRBV7-2; abundance: few; CDR3aa: CASSPRARTGAGYTF; CDR3nt: TGTGCCAGCAGCCCGAGAGCCCGGACAGGGGCTGGCTACACCTTC
j_gene: TRBJ2-3; d_gene: -; v_gene: TRBV19; abundance: -; CDR3aa: CASSIRSSATSTDTQYF; CDR3nt: TGTGCCAGTAGTATAAGGTCTAGCGCGACTAGCACAGATACGCAGTATTTT
j_gene: TRBJ1-5; d_gene: TRBD1; v_gene: TRBV5-5; abundance: -; CDR3aa: CASSFNRGLYQPQHF; CDR3nt: TGTGCCAGCAGCTTTAACAGGGGGTTGTATCAGCCCCAGCATTTT
j_gene: TRBJ1-5; d_gene: TRBD1; v_gene: TRBV27; abundance: -; CDR3aa: CASSLSGGGQPQHF; CDR3nt: TGTGCCAGCAGTTTATCAGGGGGCGGACAGCCCCAGCATTTT
j_gene: TRBJ2-7; d_gene: TRBD2; v_gene: TRBV3-1/TRBV3-2; abundance: -; CDR3aa: CASSPQYGGAGSSYEQYF; CDR3nt: TGTGCCAGCAGCCCCCAATACGGGGGGGCGGGGAGCTCCTACGAGCAGTACTTC
j_gene: TRBJ1-2; d_gene: TRBD1; v_gene: TRBV27; abundance: -; CDR3aa: CASSLGTGGYGYTF; CDR3nt: TGTGCCAGCAGTTTGGGTACAGGGGGTTATGGCTACACCTTC
j_gene: TRBJ2-1; d_gene: -; v_gene: TRBV4-1; abundance: -; CDR3aa: CASSQGARAARERANEQFF; CDR3nt: TGCGCCAGCAGCCAAGGGGCCAGGGCGGCAAGGGAAAGGGCCAATGAGCAGTTCTTC
j_gene: TRBJ1-6; d_gene: -; v_gene: TRBV6-2/TRBV6-3; abundance: -; CDR3aa: CASSYSPSMGSPLHF; CDR3nt: TGTGCCAGCAGTTATTCCCCCTCGATGGGCTCACCCCTCCACTTT
j_gene: TRBJ1-5; d_gene: -; v_gene: TRBV6-6; abundance: -; CDR3aa: CASSWTNGGNQPQHF; CDR3nt: TGTGCCAGCAGTTGGACAAACGGAGGCAATCAGCCCCAGCATTTT
j_gene: TRBJ2-3; d_gene: -; v_gene: TRBV7-2; abundance: once; CDR3aa: CASSWGLMISTDTQYF; CDR3nt: TGTGCCAGCAGCTGGGGACTCATGATAAGCACAGATACGCAGTATTTT
j_gene: TRBJ2-3; d_gene: TRBD1; v_gene: TRBV7-9; abundance: -; CDR3aa: CASIPPGQGSTDTQYF; CDR3nt: TGTGCCAGCATCCCGCCGGGACAGGGGAGCACAGATACGCAGTATTTT
j_gene: TRBJ2-3; d_gene: TRBD2; v_gene: TRBV2; abundance: -; CDR3aa: CASVRGTDTQYF; CDR3nt: TGTGCCAGCGTGCGGGGGACAGATACGCAGTATTTT
j_gene: TRBJ1-1; d_gene: -; v_gene: TRBV19; abundance: -; CDR3aa: CASSSSTLRVVNTEAFF; CDR3nt: TGTGCCAGTAGTAGCTCTACCCTGAGGGTCGTGAACACTGAAGCTTTCTTT
j_gene: TRBJ2-7; d_gene: -; v_gene: TRBV7-2; abundance: -; CDR3aa: CASTLWGGAAYEQYF; CDR3nt: TGTGCCAGCACCTTGTGGGGGGGGGCGGCCTACGAGCAGTACTTC
j_gene: TRBJ2-7; d_gene: TRBD1; v_gene: TRBV27; abundance: -; CDR3aa: CASADRGAYEQYF; CDR3nt: TGTGCCAGCGCCGACAGGGGTGCCTACGAGCAGTACTTC
j_gene: TRBJ2-7; d_gene: -; v_gene: TRBV2; abundance: -; CDR3aa: CASQGVEQYF; CDR3nt: TGTGCCAGCCAGGGTGTCGAGCAGTACTTC
j_gene: TRBJ2-1; d_gene: -; v_gene: TRBV5-1; abundance: -; CDR3aa: CASSTQTGGYNEQFF; CDR3nt: TGCGCCAGCAGTACTCAGACAGGCGGCTACAATGAGCAGTTCTTC
j_gene: TRBJ2-5; d_gene: TRBD2; v_gene: TRBV4-1; abundance: -; CDR3aa: CASSQVASGGPRGTQYF; CDR3nt: TGCGCCAGCAGCCAAGTGGCTAGCGGGGGGCCAAGGGGGACCCAGTACTTC
j_gene: TRBJ2-2; d_gene: TRBD2; v_gene: TRBV3-1/TRBV3-2; abundance: -; CDR3aa: CASSHPRVNLTSGGSNTGELFF; CDR3nt: TGTGCCAGCAGCCACCCGAGGGTGAATCTGACTAGCGGGGGGAGCAACACCGGGGAGCTGTTTTTT
j_gene: TRBJ1-3; d_gene: TRBD1; v_gene: TRBV5-6; abundance: -; CDR3aa: CASSLDAGTVRVNTIYF; CDR3nt: TGTGCCAGCAGCTTGGACGCGGGGACAGTAAGGGTAAACACCATATATTTT
j_gene: TRBJ2-7; d_gene: TRBD1; v_gene: TRBV6-2/TRBV6-3; abundance: -; CDR3aa: CASSPGQFRYEQYF; CDR3nt: TGTGCCAGCAGTCCGGGACAGTTCCGCTACGAGCAGTACTTC
j_gene: TRBJ1-6; d_gene: TRBD1; v_gene: TRBV5-1; abundance: -; CDR3aa: CASSLTGTGGSPLHF; CDR3nt: TGCGCCAGCAGCTTGACCGGGACAGGGGGCTCACCCCTCCACTTT
j_gene: TRBJ1-1; d_gene: -; v_gene: TRBV4-2; abundance: -; CDR3aa: CASSQDLAVNTEAFF; CDR3nt: TGTGCCAGCAGCCAAGACTTGGCAGTCAACACTGAAGCTTTCTTT
j_gene: TRBJ2-2; d_gene: -; v_gene: TRBV18; abundance: -; CDR3aa: CASSPRRGLITGELFF; CDR3nt: TGTGCCAGCTCACCACGGAGAGGGCTGATTACCGGGGAGCTGTTTTTT
j_gene: TRBJ2-5; d_gene: -; v_gene: TRBV24-1; abundance: -; CDR3aa: CATSEGGPATQYF; CDR3nt: TGTGCCACCAGTGAGGGCGGGCCGGCGACCCAGTACTTC
j_gene: TRBJ1-1; d_gene: -; v_gene: TRBV5-4; abundance: -; CDR3aa: CASSSQDTEAFF; CDR3nt: TGTGCCAGCAGCAGCCAGGACACTGAAGCTTTCTTT
j_gene: TRBJ2-7; d_gene: TRBD2; v_gene: TRBV29-1; abundance: -; CDR3aa: CSVAVTSGGYEQYF; CDR3nt: TGCAGCGTTGCCGTGACTAGCGGGGGGTACGAGCAGTACTTC
j_gene: TRBJ1-5; d_gene: -; v_gene: TRBV27; abundance: -; CDR3aa: CASSFDSLSNQPQHF; CDR3nt: TGTGCCAGCAGTTTCGACTCGCTTAGCAATCAGCCCCAGCATTTT